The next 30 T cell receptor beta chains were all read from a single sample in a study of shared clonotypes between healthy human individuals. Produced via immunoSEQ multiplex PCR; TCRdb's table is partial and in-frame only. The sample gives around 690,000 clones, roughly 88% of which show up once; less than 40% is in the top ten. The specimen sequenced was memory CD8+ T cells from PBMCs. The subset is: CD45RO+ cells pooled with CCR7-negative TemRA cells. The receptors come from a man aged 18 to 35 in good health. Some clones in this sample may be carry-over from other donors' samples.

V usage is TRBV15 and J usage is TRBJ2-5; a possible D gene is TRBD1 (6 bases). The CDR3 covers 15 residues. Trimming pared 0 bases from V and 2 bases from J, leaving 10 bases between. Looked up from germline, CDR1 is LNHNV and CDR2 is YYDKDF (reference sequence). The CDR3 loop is CATSREGAKQETQYF. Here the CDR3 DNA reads TGTGCCACCAGCAGAGAGGGGGCCAAACAAGAGACCCAGTACTTC.

CDR3 protein: CASSISSGEGLSRQPQHF. Written as DNA, the CDR3 is TGTGCCAGTAGTATATCGTCAGGGGAAGGGCTCTCCAGACAGCCCCAGCATTTT. The V and J genes are TRBV19 and TRBJ1-5; D is possibly TRBD1 (6 bases). V was trimmed by 2 bases and J by 7 bases, leaving 24 bases between them. CDR1 is LNHDA, CDR2 SQIVND, per germline (reference sequence). This CDR3 comprises 18 residues.

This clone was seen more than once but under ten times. CDR3 DNA sequence: TGCAGCGTCTACGCCCAGGGGATCTATGGCTACACCTTC. Amino acid sequence: CSVYAQGIYGYTF. The chain couples TRBV29-1 to TRBJ1-2, with D maybe TRBD1 (6 bases). Trimming removed 6 bases from V and 4 bases from J, with 15 bases in between. The CDR3 has 13 amino acids. CDR1 SQVTM and CDR2 ANQGSEA come from the germline V gene.

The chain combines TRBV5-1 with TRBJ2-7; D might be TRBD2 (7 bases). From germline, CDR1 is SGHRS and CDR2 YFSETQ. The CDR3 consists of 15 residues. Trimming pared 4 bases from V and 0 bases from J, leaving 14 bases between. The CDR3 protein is CASSTGGPPSYEQYF. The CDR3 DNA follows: TGCGCCAGCAGCACCGGGGGGCCTCCCTCCTACGAGCAGTACTTC.

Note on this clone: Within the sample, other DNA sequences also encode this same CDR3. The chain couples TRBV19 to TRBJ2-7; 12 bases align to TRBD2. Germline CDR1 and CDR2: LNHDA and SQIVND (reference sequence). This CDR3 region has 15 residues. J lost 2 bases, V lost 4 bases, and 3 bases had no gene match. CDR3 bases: TGTGCCAGTAGTACTCGGACTAGCGGGACCTACGAGCAGTACTTC. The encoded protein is CASSTRTSGTYEQYF.

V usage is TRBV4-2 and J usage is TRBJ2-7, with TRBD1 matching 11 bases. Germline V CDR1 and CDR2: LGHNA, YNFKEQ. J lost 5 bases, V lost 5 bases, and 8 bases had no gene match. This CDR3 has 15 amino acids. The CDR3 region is CASSEADRGRDEQYF. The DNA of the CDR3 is TGTGCCAGCAGCGAGGCGGACAGGGGGCGCGACGAGCAGTACTTC.

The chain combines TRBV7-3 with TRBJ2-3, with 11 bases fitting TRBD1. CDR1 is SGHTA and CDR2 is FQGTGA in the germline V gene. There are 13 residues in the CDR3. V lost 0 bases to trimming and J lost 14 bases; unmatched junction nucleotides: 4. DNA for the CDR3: TGTGCCAGCAGCTTAACCGGACAGGGGGCGCGGTATTTT. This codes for CASSLTGQGARYF.

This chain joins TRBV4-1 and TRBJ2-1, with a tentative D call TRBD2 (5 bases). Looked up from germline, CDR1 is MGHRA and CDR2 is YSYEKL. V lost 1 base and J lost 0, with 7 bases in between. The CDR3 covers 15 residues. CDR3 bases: TGCGCCAGCAGCCAAGGGACTTTCTCCTACAATGAGCAGTTCTTC. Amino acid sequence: CASSQGTFSYNEQFF.

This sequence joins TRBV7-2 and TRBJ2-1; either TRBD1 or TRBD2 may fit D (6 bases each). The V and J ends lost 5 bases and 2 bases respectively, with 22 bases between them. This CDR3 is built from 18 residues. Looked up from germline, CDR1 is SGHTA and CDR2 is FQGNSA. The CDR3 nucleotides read TGTGCCAGCAGCCCTATATCGGGGGCAGGCGCCACCTACAATGAGCAGTTCTTC. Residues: CASSPISGAGATYNEQFF.

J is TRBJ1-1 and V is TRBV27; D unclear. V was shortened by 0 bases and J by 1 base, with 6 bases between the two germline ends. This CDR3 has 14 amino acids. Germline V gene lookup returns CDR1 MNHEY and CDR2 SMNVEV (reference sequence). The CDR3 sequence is CASSLSPENTEAFF. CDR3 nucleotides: TGTGCCAGCAGTTTATCCCCAGAGAACACTGAAGCTTTCTTT.

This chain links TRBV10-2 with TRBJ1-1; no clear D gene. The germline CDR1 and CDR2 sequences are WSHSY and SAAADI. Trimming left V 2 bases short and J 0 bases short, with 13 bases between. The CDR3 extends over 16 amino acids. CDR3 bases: TGCGCCAGCAGTGAGCTAGCGGAGGCCATGAACACTGAAGCTTTCTTT. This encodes CASSELAEAMNTEAFF.

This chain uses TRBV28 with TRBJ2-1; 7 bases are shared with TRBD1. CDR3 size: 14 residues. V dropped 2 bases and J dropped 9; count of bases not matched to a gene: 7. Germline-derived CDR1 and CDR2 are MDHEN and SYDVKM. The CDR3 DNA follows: TGTGCCAGCAGTTTACACAGGGGACCGGGTGAGCAGTTCTTC. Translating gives CASSLHRGPGEQFF.

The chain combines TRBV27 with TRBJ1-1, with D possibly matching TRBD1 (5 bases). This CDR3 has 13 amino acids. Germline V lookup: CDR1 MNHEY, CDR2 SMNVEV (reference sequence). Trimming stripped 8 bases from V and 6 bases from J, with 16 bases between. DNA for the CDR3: TGTGCCAGCTCCTCCACAGTGGGGGCTGAAGCTTTCTTT. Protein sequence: CASSSTVGAEAFF.

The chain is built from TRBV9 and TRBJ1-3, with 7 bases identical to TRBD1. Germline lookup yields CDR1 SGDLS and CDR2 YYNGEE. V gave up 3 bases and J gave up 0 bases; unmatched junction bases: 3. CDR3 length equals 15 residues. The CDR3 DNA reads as TGTGCCAGCAGCGCCGGACAGGACTCTGGAAACACCATATATTTT. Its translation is CASSAGQDSGNTIYF.

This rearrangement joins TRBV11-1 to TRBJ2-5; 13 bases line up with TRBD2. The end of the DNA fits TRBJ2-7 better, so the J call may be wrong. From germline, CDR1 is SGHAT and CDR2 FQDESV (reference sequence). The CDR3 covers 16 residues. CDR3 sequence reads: CASSIGLAGEGYEQYF. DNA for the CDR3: TGTGCCAGCAGCATCGGACTAGCGGGAGAGGGCTACGAGCAGTACTTC.

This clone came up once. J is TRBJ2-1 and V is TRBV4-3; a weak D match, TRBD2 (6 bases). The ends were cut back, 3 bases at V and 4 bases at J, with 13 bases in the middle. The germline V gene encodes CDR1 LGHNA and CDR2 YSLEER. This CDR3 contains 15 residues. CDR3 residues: CASSHRVSGYNEQFF. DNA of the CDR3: TGCGCCAGCAGCCATCGGGTTAGCGGATACAATGAGCAGTTCTTC.

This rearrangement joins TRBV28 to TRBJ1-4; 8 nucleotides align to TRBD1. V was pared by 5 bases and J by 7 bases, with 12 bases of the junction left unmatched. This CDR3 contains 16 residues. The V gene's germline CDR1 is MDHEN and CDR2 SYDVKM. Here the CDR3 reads CASSTTRQGLGEKLFF. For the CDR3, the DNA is TGTGCCAGCAGTACGACCCGACAGGGGCTCGGTGAAAAACTGTTTTTT. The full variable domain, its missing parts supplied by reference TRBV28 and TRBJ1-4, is DVKVTQSSRYLVKRTGEKVFLECVQDMDHENMFWYRQDPGLGLRLIYFSYDVKMKEKGDIPEGYSVSREKKERFSLILESASTNQTSMYLCASSTTRQGLGEKLFFGSGTQLSVL.

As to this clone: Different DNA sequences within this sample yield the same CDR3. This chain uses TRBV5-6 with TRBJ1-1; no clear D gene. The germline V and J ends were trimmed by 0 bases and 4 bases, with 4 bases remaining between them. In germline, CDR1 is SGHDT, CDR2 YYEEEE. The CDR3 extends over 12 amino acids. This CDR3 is CASSLEGTEAFF. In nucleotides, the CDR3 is TGTGCCAGCAGCTTGGAGGGCACTGAAGCTTTCTTT.

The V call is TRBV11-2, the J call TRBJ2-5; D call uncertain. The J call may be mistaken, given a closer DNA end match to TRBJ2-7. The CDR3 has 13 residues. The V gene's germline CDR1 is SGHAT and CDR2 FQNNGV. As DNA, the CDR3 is TGTGCCAGCAGCGCACGAGACACCTACGAGCAGTACTTC. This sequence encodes CASSARDTYEQYF.

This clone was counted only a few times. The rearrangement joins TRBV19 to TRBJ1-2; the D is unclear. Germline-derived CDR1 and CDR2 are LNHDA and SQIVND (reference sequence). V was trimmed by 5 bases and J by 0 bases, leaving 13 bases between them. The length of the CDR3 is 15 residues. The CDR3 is CASSLWETSNYGYTF. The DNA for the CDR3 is TGTGCCAGTAGTTTGTGGGAGACCTCTAACTATGGCTACACCTTC.

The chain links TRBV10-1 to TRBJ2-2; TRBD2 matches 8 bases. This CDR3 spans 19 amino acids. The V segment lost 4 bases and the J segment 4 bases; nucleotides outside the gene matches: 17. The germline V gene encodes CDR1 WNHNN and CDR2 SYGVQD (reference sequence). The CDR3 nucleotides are TGCGCCAGCAGTGGGGCCCCGGGGAGCGGGAGAGGTCCCACCGGGGAGCTGTTTTTT. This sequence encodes CASSGAPGSGRGPTGELFF.

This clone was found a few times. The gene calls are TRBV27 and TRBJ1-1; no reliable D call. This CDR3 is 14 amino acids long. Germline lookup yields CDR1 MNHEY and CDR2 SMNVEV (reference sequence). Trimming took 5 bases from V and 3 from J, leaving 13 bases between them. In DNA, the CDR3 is TGTGCCAGCAGTCTTCTTCTCGAGGACACTGAAGCTTTCTTT. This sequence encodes CASSLLLEDTEAFF.

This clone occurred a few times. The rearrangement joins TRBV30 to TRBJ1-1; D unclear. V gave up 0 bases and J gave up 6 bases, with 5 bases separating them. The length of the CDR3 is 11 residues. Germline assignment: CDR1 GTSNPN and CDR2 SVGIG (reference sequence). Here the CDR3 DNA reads TGTGCCTGGAGTGTATCACCTGAAGCTTTCTTT. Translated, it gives CAWSVSPEAFF. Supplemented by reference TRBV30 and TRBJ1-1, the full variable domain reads SQTIHQWPATLVQPVGSPLSLECTVEGTSNPNLYWYRQAAGRGLQLLFYSVGIGQISSEVPQNLSASRPQDRQFILSSKKLLLSDSGFYLCAWSVSPEAFFGQGTRLTVV.

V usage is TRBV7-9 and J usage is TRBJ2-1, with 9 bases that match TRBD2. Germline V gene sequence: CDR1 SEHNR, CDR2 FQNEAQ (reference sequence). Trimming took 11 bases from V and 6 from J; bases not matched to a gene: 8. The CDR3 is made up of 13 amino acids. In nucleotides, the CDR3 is TGTGCCGGCGAGCGGGGGGCGCGCAATGAGCAGTTCTTC. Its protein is CAGERGARNEQFF.

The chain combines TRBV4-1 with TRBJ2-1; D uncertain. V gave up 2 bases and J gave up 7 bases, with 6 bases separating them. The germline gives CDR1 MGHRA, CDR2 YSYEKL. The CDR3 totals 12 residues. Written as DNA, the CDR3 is TGCGCCAGCAGCCAAAGGGAAAATGAGCAGTTCTTC. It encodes CASSQRENEQFF.

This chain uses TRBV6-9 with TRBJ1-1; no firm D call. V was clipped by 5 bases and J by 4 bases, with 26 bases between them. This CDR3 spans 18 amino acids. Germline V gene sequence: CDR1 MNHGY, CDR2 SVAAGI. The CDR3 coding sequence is TGTGCCAGCAGTCTAATTCATGTGAAAACGACTCCCCCCACTGAAGCTTTCTTT. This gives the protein CASSLIHVKTTPPTEAFF.

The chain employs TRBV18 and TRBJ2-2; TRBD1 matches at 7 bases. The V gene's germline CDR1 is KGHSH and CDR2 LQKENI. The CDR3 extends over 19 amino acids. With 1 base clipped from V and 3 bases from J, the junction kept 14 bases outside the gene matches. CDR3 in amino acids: CASSPLFPTGTEYTGELFF. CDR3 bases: TGTGCCAGCTCACCACTTTTTCCCACCGGGACAGAATACACCGGGGAGCTGTTTTTT.

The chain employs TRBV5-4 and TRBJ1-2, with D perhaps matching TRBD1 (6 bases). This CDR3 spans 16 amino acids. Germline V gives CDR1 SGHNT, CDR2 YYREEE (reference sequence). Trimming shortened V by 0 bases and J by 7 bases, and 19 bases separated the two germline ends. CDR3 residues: CASSLAGGPGASGYTF. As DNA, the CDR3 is TGTGCCAGCAGCTTGGCCGGGGGGCCTGGGGCTTCTGGCTACACCTTC.

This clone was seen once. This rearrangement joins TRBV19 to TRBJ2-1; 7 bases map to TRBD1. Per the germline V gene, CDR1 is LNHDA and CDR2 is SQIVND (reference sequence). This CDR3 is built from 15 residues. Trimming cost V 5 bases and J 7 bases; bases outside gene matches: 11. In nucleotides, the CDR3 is TGTGCCAGTAGTTTAGGGGCAGGGGGAGTAAATGAGCAGTTCTTC. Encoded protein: CASSLGAGGVNEQFF.

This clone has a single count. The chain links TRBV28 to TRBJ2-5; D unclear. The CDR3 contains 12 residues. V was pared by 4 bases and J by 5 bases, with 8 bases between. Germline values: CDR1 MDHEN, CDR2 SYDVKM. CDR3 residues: CASSYLGETQYF. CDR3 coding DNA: TGTGCCAGCAGTTATCTGGGTGAGACCCAGTACTTC.